The rows below give T cell receptor beta chains drawn from one sample of a study of regulatory T cells in long-lasting Graves disease. Via MiXCR, TCRdb re-called the multiplex PCR reads, giving one row per CDR3 protein. The top ten hold 7.5% to 9% of the sample, which has 550,000 or so distinct CDR3 sequences, 12% seen once. This sample also belongs to another study, concerning T cells in Graves' hyperthyroidism and ophthalmopathy.

The sample was peripheral blood mononuclear cells (PBMCs), taken at new diagnosis, from a patient treated with antithyroid drugs. The origin of the receptors is a woman aged 25-40 years with Graves disease. CDR3s include the opening cysteine and the closing phenylalanine or tryptophan. Each record gives: clone size, D gene, V gene, J gene, CDR3 protein, CDR3 DNA. D genes are given only for firm matches. For some rows the clone size is stated as once, few or many, or as a class when expanded; others skip it.

.	TRBD1	TRBV12-3/TRBV12-4	TRBJ2-3	CASRGGRGSTGTQYF	TGTGCCAGCAGAGGGGGCAGGGGTAGCACAGGTACGCAGTATTTT
many	.	TRBV5-1	TRBJ2-1	CASSLWDGNNEQFF	TGCGCCAGCAGCTTGTGGGACGGCAACAATGAGCAGTTCTTC
.	TRBD2	TRBV5-1	TRBJ2-5	CASSLTPLTGGEGQYF	TGCGCCAGCAGCTTAACCCCCTTGACGGGGGGAGAGGGCCAGTACTTC
many	.	TRBV25-1	TRBJ2-5	CASSYLRVAEYQETQYF	TGTGCCAGCAGTTACCTCAGGGTAGCGGAGTACCAAGAGACCCAGTACTTC
many	.	TRBV10-3	TRBJ1-3	CAISENSGNTIYF	TGTGCCATCAGTGAAAACTCTGGAAACACCATATATTTT
few	.	TRBV7-9	TRBJ2-7	CASSPSWVSYEQYF	TGTGCCAGCAGCCCTAGTTGGGTCTCCTACGAGCAGTACTTC
few	.	TRBV7-8	TRBJ1-2	CASSTRGALSGGYTF	TGTGCCAGCAGCACCCGGGGGGCTCTTAGTGGTGGCTACACCTTC
.	.	TRBV6-5	TRBJ2-7	CASSSSSGSSLNYEQYF	TGTGCCAGCAGTTCGTCTTCCGGGAGTTCCCTTAACTACGAGCAGTACTTC
many	.	TRBV11-2	TRBJ2-7	CASSLVPLGTYEQYF	TGTGCCAGCAGCTTAGTGCCCCTGGGAACCTACGAGCAGTACTTC
few	TRBD1	TRBV20-1	TRBJ1-1	CSASRTGSNTEAFF	TGCAGTGCTAGCAGGACAGGGTCGAACACTGAAGCTTTCTTT
many	TRBD1	TRBV7-9	TRBJ1-2	CASSPTSGGYYTF	TGTGCCAGCAGCCCCACATCAGGGGGCTACTACACCTTC
many	.	TRBV12-5	TRBJ2-1	CASGLALVNEQFF	TGTGCTAGTGGTTTGGCACTAGTAAATGAGCAGTTCTTC
many	TRBD1	TRBV7-9	TRBJ2-5	CASSHLTGEETQYF	TGTGCCAGCAGCCACCTAACAGGGGAAGAGACCCAGTACTTC
many	TRBD1	TRBV14	TRBJ2-1	CASSNRQGGEQFF	TGTGCCAGCAGCAACAGACAGGGCGGAGAGCAGTTCTTC
few	.	TRBV5-1	TRBJ2-6	CASSSTRRGARAGANVLTF	TGCGCCAGCAGCTCAACTCGCCGGGGGGCGAGGGCTGGGGCCAACGTCCTGACTTTC
many	TRBD1	TRBV29-1	TRBJ2-7	CSVGRGTYEQYF	TGCAGCGTGGGCAGGGGGACCTACGAGCAGTACTTC
.	.	TRBV20-1	TRBJ1-2	CSAPRNSLDYTF	TGCAGTGCGCCCCGGAACAGCTTGGACTACACCTTC
many	.	TRBV14	TRBJ2-3	CASSRRRWGTQTTDTQYF	TGTGCCAGCAGCCGGAGAAGGTGGGGCACCCAAACCACAGATACGCAGTATTTT
.	TRBD2	TRBV5-1	TRBJ2-3	CASSSSVAGGLTDTQYF	TGCGCCAGCAGCTCCTCTGTAGCGGGAGGGCTAACAGATACGCAGTATTTT
few	TRBD2	TRBV27	TRBJ2-4	CASTPLGAGTSGIKNIQYF	TGTGCCAGCACCCCGCTAGGGGCCGGGACTAGCGGGATCAAAAACATTCAGTACTTC
many	.	TRBV11-1	TRBJ2-4	CASSLALRDNRQYF	TGTGCCAGCAGCTTAGCTCTTCGGGACAACCGACAGTACTTC
many	.	TRBV2	TRBJ2-5	CASSETGLETQYF	TGTGCCAGCAGTGAAACAGGGCTAGAGACCCAGTACTTC
many	TRBD2	TRBV27	TRBJ2-5	CASKFSGGGGLQLAAQETQYF	TGTGCCAGCAAGTTTTCGGGGGGGGGGGGGCTGCAACTAGCGGCACAAGAGACCCAGTACTTC
.	.	TRBV6-1	TRBJ2-1	CASGSYPLSYEQFF	TGTGCCAGCGGGTCCTACCCCCTCAGTTATGAGCAGTTCTTC
many	TRBD1	TRBV12-3/TRBV12-4	TRBJ1-6	CASTPGQGTSPLHF	TGTGCCAGCACCCCGGGACAGGGCACTTCACCCCTCCACTTT
.	.	TRBV19	TRBJ1-2	CASTNRDRYGYTF	TGTGCCAGTACCAACAGGGACCGATATGGCTACACCTTC
many	TRBD2	TRBV18	TRBJ2-5	CASSPSGLAVIGVQETQYF	TGTGCCAGCTCACCCTCGGGACTAGCGGTCATAGGCGTACAAGAGACCCAGTACTTC
few	.	TRBV6-2/TRBV6-3	TRBJ1-2	CASSWNRRPGGNGYTF	TGTGCCAGCAGTTGGAACAGACGGCCGGGGGGGAATGGCTACACCTTC
.	.	TRBV24-1	TRBJ2-5	CATPAAQETRYF	TGTGCCACCCCGGCAGCGCAAGAGACCCGGTACTTC
many	.	TRBV6-1	TRBJ1-1	CASNQGLGNTEAFF	TGTGCCAGCAACCAGGGACTCGGAAACACTGAAGCTTTCTTT
many	.	TRBV28	TRBJ1-6	CASSWSSYNSPLHF	TGTGCCAGCAGTTGGAGCTCCTATAATTCACCCCTCCACTTT
.	.	TRBV20-1	TRBJ1-2	CSAPGGADYGYTF	TGCAGTGCTCCGGGGGGGGCGGACTATGGCTACACCTTC
many	TRBD1	TRBV29-1	TRBJ1-6	CSVRTGGVYSPLHF	TGCAGCGTTAGGACAGGGGGGGTCTATTCACCCCTCCACTTT
many	.	TRBV4-1	TRBJ1-1	CASSVPGNVNTEAFF	TGCGCCAGCAGCGTTCCGGGGAACGTGAACACTGAAGCTTTCTTT
.	.	TRBV7-9	TRBJ1-4	CASSPTLAGADEKLFF	TGTGCCAGCAGCCCTACGTTGGCGGGGGCGGATGAAAAACTGTTTTTT
few	TRBD1	TRBV7-9	TRBJ1-3	CASRTGDPNTIYF	TGTGCCAGCAGGACAGGGGACCCAAACACCATATATTTT
many	TRBD1	TRBV2	TRBJ1-6	CASSADRGASPLHF	TGTGCCAGCAGCGCCGACAGGGGGGCTTCACCCCTCCACTTT
many	TRBD2	TRBV7-2	TRBJ2-1	CASSLAGTSGHNEQFF	TGTGCCAGCAGCTTGGCCGGGACTAGCGGGCACAATGAGCAGTTCTTC
.	.	TRBV20-1	TRBJ1-4	CSARGPGVEKLFF	TGCAGTGCTAGGGGCCCGGGGGTGGAAAAACTGTTTTTT
many	TRBD2	TRBV20-1	TRBJ2-5	CSATKTSGSGETQYF	TGCAGTGCTACGAAAACTAGCGGGAGTGGGGAGACCCAGTACTTC